The 24 T cell receptor beta chains reported below all come from one sample, sequenced in a study of shared clonotypes between healthy human individuals. Repertoires were generated with immunoSEQ multiplex PCR, while TCRdb's copy carries only in-frame clones and drops some. The sample carries some 1,100,000 clones, 75% to 85% recorded once. Sequenced material: memory CD4+ T cells from PBMCs. Subset reported: CD45RA-negative fraction. The receptor set was obtained from a man younger than 30 in good health. Some clones in this sample may be carry-over from other donors' samples.

The chain is built from TRBV30 and TRBJ2-5; possible D gene TRBD1, 6 bases. The assigned J gene may be wrong: the sequence end matches TRBJ2-7 better. The CDR3 has 14 amino acids. Germline CDR1 reads GTSNPN; CDR2 reads SVGIG (reference sequence). The DNA of the CDR3 is TGTGCCTGGAGCACTGGTGGGACATCGTACGAGCAGTACTTC. Translation: CAWSTGGTSYEQYF.

The chain joins TRBV2 to TRBJ2-7, with D tentatively TRBD1 (5 bases). V was pared by 8 bases and J by 0 bases, with 20 bases between. This CDR3 is 16 amino acids long. Germline CDR1 SNHLY, CDR2 FYNNEI. The CDR3 DNA reads TGTGCCAGCCATTTATTAGGGGCGCCTCTCTCCTACGAGCAGTACTTC. This codes for CASHLLGAPLSYEQYF. The full variable domain, in which reference TRBV2 and TRBJ2-7 provide the parts outside the CDR3, is EPEVTQTPSHQVTQMGQEVILRCVPISNHLYFYWYRQILGQKVEFLVSFYNNEISEKSEIFDDQFSVERPDGSNFTLKIRSTKLEDSAMYFCASHLLGAPLSYEQYFGPGTRLTVT.

CDR3 coding DNA: TGTGCCAGCAGCCTCTTTACTGGGGCCAACGTCCTGACTTTC. The encoded protein is CASSLFTGANVLTF. The chain employs TRBV7-3 and TRBJ2-6; D is unresolved. The CDR3 totals 14 residues. V gave up 5 bases and J gave up 2 bases, with 7 bases separating them. Germline V gene data show CDR1 as SGHTA and CDR2 as FQGTGA. The full variable domain, with the rest looked up from reference TRBV7-3 and TRBJ2-6, is GAGVSQTPSNKVTEKGKYVELRCDPISGHTALYWYRQSLGQGPEFLIYFQGTGAADDSGLPNDRFFAVRPEGSVSTLKIQRTERGDSAVYLCASSLFTGANVLTFGAGSRLTVL.

V gene TRBV15 combines with J gene TRBJ1-4; D not certain. V was clipped by 0 bases and J by 8 bases, with 7 bases between them. This CDR3 spans 13 amino acids. Germline V gives CDR1 LNHNV, CDR2 YYDKDF (reference sequence). The CDR3 DNA is TGTGCCACCAGCAGAGATCGAAGAGAAAAACTGTTTTTT. Translation: CATSRDRREKLFF.

The chain couples TRBV7-3 to TRBJ2-1; D is unclear. Germline assignment: CDR1 SGHTA and CDR2 FQGTGA. The CDR3 covers 17 residues. Deletions cut 6 bases from V and 3 bases from J, with 21 bases between. The CDR3 DNA follows: TGTGCCAGCAGTTCTTACGGCTCACCCCTGTTCTACAATGAGCAGTTCTTC. It codes for CASSSYGSPLFYNEQFF.

V gene TRBV15 combines with J gene TRBJ1-3, with 10 positions matching TRBD1. V dropped 1 base and J dropped 2; count of bases not matched to a gene: 2. Germline CDR1 and CDR2: LNHNV and YYDKDF (reference sequence). The CDR3 spans 16 residues. The CDR3 nucleotides are TGTGCCACCAGCAGAGCAGGGACAGGGGCTGGAAACACCATATATTTT. Translating it yields CATSRAGTGAGNTIYF.

The chain carries TRBV4-1 and TRBJ2-4, with TRBD2 identical over 9 bases. CDR1 MGHRA and CDR2 YSYEKL come from the germline V gene. V lost 0 bases to trimming and J lost 9 bases; unmatched junction nucleotides: 9. This CDR3 spans 16 amino acids. The CDR3: CASSQEAGGARGIQYF. CDR3 DNA: TGCGCCAGCAGCCAAGAAGCGGGAGGTGCTCGTGGCATTCAGTACTTC.

In DNA, the CDR3 is TGTGCCAGCAGCCAAGATGAGGGAATCGGCACTGAAGCTTTCTTT. Protein sequence: CASSQDEGIGTEAFF. V is TRBV4-2 and J is TRBJ1-1; D gene uncertain. The CDR3 totals 15 residues. CDR1 is LGHNA and CDR2 is YNFKEQ in the germline V gene. V lost 0 bases and J lost 4, with 12 bases in between.

Here the CDR3 reads CASSYRASGSSYEQYF. CDR3 coding DNA: TGTGCCAGCAGTTACAGGGCTAGCGGGAGCTCCTACGAGCAGTACTTC. The chain employs TRBV6-6 and TRBJ2-5; 10 bases agree with TRBD2. The better agreement between TRBJ2-7 and the DNA end casts doubt on the J call. The germline gives CDR1 MNHNY, CDR2 SVGAGI (reference sequence). The CDR3 has 16 residues.

This clone has a handful of counts. An end of the junction does not agree with germline; a read error may underlie this. V and J are TRBV7-7 and TRBJ2-2; unclear D gene. Germline V lookup: CDR1 SSHAT, CDR2 FNYEAQ (reference sequence). This CDR3 comprises 12 residues. The DNA of the CDR3 is TGCGCTTTAGCAGGACGCACCGGGGAGCTGTTTTTT. Translation: CALAGRTGELFF.

The chain couples TRBV19 to TRBJ2-2; weak D call: TRBD2 (7 bases). Germline V gives CDR1 LNHDA, CDR2 SQIVND (reference sequence). The V and J ends lost 4 bases and 3 bases respectively, with 21 bases between them. The CDR3 is made up of 18 amino acids. The CDR3 sequence is CASSKGEGKAGYTGELFF. In nucleotides, the CDR3 is TGTGCCAGTAGTAAGGGGGAGGGCAAGGCCGGGTACACCGGGGAGCTGTTTTTT.

The rearrangement links TRBV28 to TRBJ2-5, with D hard to call. There are 13 residues in the CDR3. In germline, CDR1 is MDHEN, CDR2 SYDVKM. The V and J ends lost 5 bases and 2 bases respectively, with 9 bases between them. The CDR3 spells CASSRGVQETQYF. The CDR3 DNA is TGTGCCAGCAGTCGTGGGGTTCAAGAGACCCAGTACTTC.

Here the CDR3 reads CASSFRGTGWETQYF. The CDR3 DNA sequence: TGTGCCAGCAGTTTTAGAGGGACAGGGTGGGAGACCCAGTACTTC. V and J are TRBV27 and TRBJ2-5, with 9 positions matching TRBD1. This CDR3 region has 15 residues. Germline V CDR1 and CDR2: MNHEY, SMNVEV (reference sequence). V was clipped by 3 bases and J by 5 bases; unmatched bases: 7.

A note on this clone: In the same sample, other DNA sequences code for this CDR3. This chain uses TRBV2 with TRBJ2-7; D may be TRBD1 (5 bases). Germline CDR1 reads SNHLY; CDR2 reads FYNNEI. V was pared by 4 bases and J by 4 bases, with 8 bases between. This CDR3 region has 12 residues. In nucleotides, the CDR3 is TGTGCCAGCAGTGGTCAGGGATACGAGCAGTACTTC. Translation: CASSGQGYEQYF.

This chain uses TRBV7-3 with TRBJ1-1, with D hard to call. The CDR3 is 13 amino acids. Germline lookup yields CDR1 SGHTA and CDR2 FQGTGA. Trimming removed 6 bases from V and 1 base from J, with 9 bases in between. The CDR3 protein is CASSLWRNTEAFF. The CDR3 DNA sequence: TGTGCCAGCAGTTTATGGAGGAACACTGAAGCTTTCTTT.

The sample holds a few counts of this clone. V is TRBV2 and J is TRBJ2-2; D might be TRBD2 (5 bases). Per germline, CDR1 SNHLY and CDR2 FYNNEI. Trimming pared 6 bases from V and 0 bases from J, leaving 8 bases between. This CDR3 has 14 residues. The CDR3 loop reads CASRSGANTGELFF. The CDR3 DNA sequence: TGTGCCAGCAGGTCCGGGGCGAACACCGGGGAGCTGTTTTTT.

The chain joins TRBV10-3 to TRBJ2-3; D perhaps matches TRBD2 (6 bases). V was cut by 8 bases and J by 4 bases, with 16 bases left in between. This CDR3 is 14 amino acids long. Germline V gives CDR1 ENHRY, CDR2 SYGVKD. The CDR3 is CAIADGRESDTQYF. The CDR3 region has the DNA TGTGCCATCGCAGACGGGCGGGAATCAGATACGCAGTATTTT.

A note on this clone: Only one base separates this from a far larger clonotype, so it likely reflects a read error. The sample has other DNA sequences that encode this CDR3 too. CDR3 bases: TGTGCCAGCAGCACCACAGATACGCAGTATTTT. It yields the protein CASSTTDTQYF. The rearrangement links TRBV28 to TRBJ2-3; D not certain. CDR3 length: 11 amino acids. V lost 6 bases, J lost 2 bases, and 3 bases lay in between. The germline V gene encodes CDR1 MDHEN and CDR2 SYDVKM. The variable domain in full, with the rest retrieved from reference TRBV28 and TRBJ2-3, is DVKVTQSSRYLVKRTGEKVFLECVQDMDHENMFWYRQDPGLGLRLIYFSYDVKMKEKGDIPEGYSVSREKKERFSLILESASTNQTSMYLCASSTTDTQYFGPGTRLTVL.

This clone occurred a few times. Within the sample, other DNA sequences also encode this same CDR3. This chain connects TRBV5-1 to TRBJ1-5, with D tentatively TRBD1 (6 bases). Germline lookup yields CDR1 SGHRS and CDR2 YFSETQ. This CDR3 has 15 residues. With 5 bases removed from V and 4 bases from J, the gap between germline ends came to 16 bases. CDR3 DNA: TGCGCCAGCAGTCCAAGCGGGGGGCGAAATCAGCCCCAGCATTTT. Residues: CASSPSGGRNQPQHF.

The chain links TRBV28 to TRBJ2-1; weak D call: TRBD2 (7 bases). The ends were cut back, 0 bases at V and 4 bases at J, with 13 bases in the middle. Germline assignment: CDR1 MDHEN and CDR2 SYDVKM. This CDR3 has 16 amino acids. CDR3 sequence: CASSLWAGALYNEQFF. The CDR3 DNA reads TGTGCCAGCAGTTTATGGGCGGGGGCTTTATACAATGAGCAGTTCTTC.

This chain uses TRBV28 with TRBJ1-2, with 10 bases that match TRBD1. The CDR3 totals 16 residues. The ends lost 6 bases at V and 7 bases at J; junction bases unmatched: 14. Germline V lookup: CDR1 MDHEN, CDR2 SYDVKM. The CDR3 is CASSKVTGTGVAGYTF. The CDR3 DNA reads TGTGCCAGCAGCAAAGTGACCGGGACAGGGGTTGCTGGCTACACCTTC.

The chain is built from TRBV27 and TRBJ1-2; 8 bases are shared with TRBD1. CDR1 is MNHEY, CDR2 SMNVEV, per germline (reference sequence). The CDR3 length is 15 residues. J gave up 5 bases and V 2 bases, and 7 bases lay outside the gene matches. CDR3 in amino acids: CASSLSYRGEYGYTF. The DNA of the CDR3 is TGTGCCAGCAGTTTAAGTTACAGGGGGGAGTATGGCTACACCTTC.

The chain uses TRBV5-4 and TRBJ2-5; D is possibly TRBD2 (6 bases). The CDR3 is 13 amino acids. The germline V and J ends were trimmed by 5 bases and 3 bases, with 11 bases remaining between them. Germline V CDR1 and CDR2: SGHNT, YYREEE (reference sequence). CDR3 bases: TGTGCCAGCAGTCGGGGGTACGAAGAGACCCAGTACTTC. Its translation: CASSRGYEETQYF.

Turning to this clone: Different DNA sequences within this sample yield the same CDR3. This chain links TRBV7-3 with TRBJ2-1; a possible D gene is TRBD1 (5 bases). Trimming cost V 4 bases and J 6 bases, with 10 bases left between them. Germline CDR1 is SGHTA and CDR2 is FQGTGA. The CDR3 runs to 13 residues. CDR3: CASSSSRGNEQFF. CDR3 nucleotide sequence: TGTGCCAGCAGCTCCAGTAGGGGCAATGAGCAGTTCTTC.